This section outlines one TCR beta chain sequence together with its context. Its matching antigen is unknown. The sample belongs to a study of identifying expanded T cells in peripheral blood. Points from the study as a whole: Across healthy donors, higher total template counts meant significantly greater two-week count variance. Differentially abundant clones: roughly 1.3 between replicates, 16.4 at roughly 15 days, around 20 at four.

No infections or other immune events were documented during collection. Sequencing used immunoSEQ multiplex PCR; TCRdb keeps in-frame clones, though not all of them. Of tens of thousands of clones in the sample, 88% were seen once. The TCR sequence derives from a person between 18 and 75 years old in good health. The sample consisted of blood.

CDR3 in amino acids: CASSSRGEEAFF. The CDR3 DNA reads as TGTGCCAGCAGCTCGAGGGGGGAGGAAGCTTTCTTT. The chain uses TRBV11-2 and TRBJ1-1, with D possibly being TRBD1 (6 bases). V lost 4 bases, J lost 8 bases, and 11 bases lay in between. The germline CDR1 and CDR2 sequences are SGHAT and FQNNGV. This CDR3 has 12 residues.